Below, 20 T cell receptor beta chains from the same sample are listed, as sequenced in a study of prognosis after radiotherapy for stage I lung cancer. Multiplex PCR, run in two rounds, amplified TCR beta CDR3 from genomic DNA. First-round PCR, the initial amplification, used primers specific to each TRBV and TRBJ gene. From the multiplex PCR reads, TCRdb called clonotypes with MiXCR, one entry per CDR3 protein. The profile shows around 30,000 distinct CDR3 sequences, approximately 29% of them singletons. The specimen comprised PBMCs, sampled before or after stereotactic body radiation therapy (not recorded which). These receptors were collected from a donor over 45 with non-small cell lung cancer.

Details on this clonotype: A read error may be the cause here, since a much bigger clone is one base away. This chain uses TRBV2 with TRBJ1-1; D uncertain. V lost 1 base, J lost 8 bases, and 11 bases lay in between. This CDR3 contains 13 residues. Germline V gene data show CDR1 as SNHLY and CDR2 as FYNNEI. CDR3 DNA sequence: TGTGCCAGCAGTGAAGTCTCAGCCCCGGAAGCTTTCTTT. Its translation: CASSEVSAPEAFF.

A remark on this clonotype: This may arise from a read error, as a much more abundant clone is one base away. The CDR3 loop is CASRACPAKNIQYF. The CDR3 nucleotides are TGTGCCAGCAGGGCGTGCCCAGCCAAAAACATTCAGTACTTC. The chain uses TRBV6-2 or TRBV6-3 and TRBJ2-4; D unresolved. Trimming removed 6 bases at V and 0 bases at J, with 9 bases between. The CDR3 has 14 residues. Germline loops: CDR1 MNHEY, CDR2 SVGEGT.

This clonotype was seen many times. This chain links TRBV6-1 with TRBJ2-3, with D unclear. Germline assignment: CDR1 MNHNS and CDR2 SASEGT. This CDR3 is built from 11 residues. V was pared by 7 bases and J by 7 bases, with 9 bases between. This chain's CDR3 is CASTQGNTQYF. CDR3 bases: TGTGCCAGCACCCAAGGGAATACGCAGTATTTT.

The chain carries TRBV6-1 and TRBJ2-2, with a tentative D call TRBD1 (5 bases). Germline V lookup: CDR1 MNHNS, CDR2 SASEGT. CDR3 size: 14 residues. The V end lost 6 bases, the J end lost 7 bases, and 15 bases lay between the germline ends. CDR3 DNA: TGTGCCAGCAGGGTAGGCAGGGAAAACGGGGAGCTGTTTTTT. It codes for CASRVGRENGELFF.

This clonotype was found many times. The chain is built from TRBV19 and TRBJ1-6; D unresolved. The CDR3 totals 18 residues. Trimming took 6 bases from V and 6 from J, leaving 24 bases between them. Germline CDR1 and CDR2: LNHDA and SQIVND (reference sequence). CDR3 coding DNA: TGTGCCAGTAGCCCGCACTTGGGCCCCGGCCTGGGTAATTCACCCCTCCACTTT. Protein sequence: CASSPHLGPGLGNSPLHF.

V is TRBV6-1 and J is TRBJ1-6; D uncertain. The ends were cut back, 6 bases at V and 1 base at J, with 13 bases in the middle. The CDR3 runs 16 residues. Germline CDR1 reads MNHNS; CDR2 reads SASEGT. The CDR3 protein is CASSENGRSYNSPLHF. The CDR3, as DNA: TGTGCCAGCAGCGAGAACGGGAGGTCCTATAATTCACCCCTCCACTTT.

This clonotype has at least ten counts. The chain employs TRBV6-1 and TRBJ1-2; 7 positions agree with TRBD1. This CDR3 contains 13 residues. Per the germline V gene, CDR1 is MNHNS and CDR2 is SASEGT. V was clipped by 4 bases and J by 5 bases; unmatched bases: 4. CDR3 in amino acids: CASSGQGRYGYTF. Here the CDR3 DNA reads TGTGCCAGCAGTGGACAGGGACGGTATGGCTACACCTTC.

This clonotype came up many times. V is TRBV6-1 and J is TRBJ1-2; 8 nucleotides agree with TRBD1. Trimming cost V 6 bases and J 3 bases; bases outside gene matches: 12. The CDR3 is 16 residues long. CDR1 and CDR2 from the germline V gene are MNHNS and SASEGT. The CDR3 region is CASSPPGTRGHYGYTF. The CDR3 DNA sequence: TGTGCCAGCAGCCCGCCAGGAACCAGGGGGCACTATGGCTACACCTTC.

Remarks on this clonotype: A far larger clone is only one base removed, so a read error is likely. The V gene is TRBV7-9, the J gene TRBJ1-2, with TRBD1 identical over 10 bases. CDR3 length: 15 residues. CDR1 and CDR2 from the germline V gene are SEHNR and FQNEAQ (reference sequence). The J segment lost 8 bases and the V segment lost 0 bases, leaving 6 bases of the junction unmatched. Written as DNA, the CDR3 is TGTGCCAGCAGCTTAGCGAACGGGACAGGGGTGGGCTACACCTTC. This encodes CASSLANGTGVGYTF.

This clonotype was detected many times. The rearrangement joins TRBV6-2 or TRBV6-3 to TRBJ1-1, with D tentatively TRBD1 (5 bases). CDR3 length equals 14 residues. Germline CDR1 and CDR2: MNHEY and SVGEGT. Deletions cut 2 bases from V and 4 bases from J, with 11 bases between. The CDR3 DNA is TGTGCCAGCAGTTACAGGGAAAGGGGCACTGAAGCTTTCTTT. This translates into CASSYRERGTEAFF.

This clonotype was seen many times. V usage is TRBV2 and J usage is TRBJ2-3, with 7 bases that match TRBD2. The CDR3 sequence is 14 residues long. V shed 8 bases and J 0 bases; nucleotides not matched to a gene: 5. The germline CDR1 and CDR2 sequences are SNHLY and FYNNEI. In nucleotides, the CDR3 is TGTGCCAGCTTGCTAGCGGCTAGCACAGATACGCAGTATTTT. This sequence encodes CASLLAASTDTQYF.

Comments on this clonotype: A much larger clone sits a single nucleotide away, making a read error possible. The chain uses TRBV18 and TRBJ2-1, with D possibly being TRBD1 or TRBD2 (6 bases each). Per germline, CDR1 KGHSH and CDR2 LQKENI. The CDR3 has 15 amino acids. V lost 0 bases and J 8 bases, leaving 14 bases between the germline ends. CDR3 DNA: TGTGCCAGCTCACCACCGGCAACAGGGAGGCATGAGCAGTTCTTC. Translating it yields CASSPPATGRHEQFF.

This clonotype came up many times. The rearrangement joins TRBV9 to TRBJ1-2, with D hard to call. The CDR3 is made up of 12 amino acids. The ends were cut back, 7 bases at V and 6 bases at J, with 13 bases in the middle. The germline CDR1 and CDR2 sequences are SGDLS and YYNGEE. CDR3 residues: CASHQEGHGYTF. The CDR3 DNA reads TGTGCCAGCCATCAGGAAGGGCATGGCTACACCTTC.

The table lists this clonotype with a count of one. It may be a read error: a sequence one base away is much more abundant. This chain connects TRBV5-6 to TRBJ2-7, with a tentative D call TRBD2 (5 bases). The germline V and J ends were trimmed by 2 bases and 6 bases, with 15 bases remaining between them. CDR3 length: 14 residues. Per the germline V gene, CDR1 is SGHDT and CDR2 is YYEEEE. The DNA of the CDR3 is TGTGCCAGCAGCTTTAAGCTAGCACTCCGCGAGCAGTACTTC. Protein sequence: CASSFKLALREQYF.

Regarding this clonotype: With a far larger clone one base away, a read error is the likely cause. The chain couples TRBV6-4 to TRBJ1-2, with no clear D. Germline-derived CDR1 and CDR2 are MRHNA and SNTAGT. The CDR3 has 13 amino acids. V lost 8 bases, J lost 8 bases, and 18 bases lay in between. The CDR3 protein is CASGERTGLGYTF. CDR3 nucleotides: TGTGCCAGCGGGGAACGGACCGGTTTGGGCTACACCTTC.

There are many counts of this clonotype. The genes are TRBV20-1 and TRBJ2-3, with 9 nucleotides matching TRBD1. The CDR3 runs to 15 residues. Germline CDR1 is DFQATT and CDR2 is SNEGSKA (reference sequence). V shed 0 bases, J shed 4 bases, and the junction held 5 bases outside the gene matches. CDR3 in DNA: TGCAGTGCTAGAGATAACAGGGGGCAGGCAGATACGCAGTATTTT. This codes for CSARDNRGQADTQYF.

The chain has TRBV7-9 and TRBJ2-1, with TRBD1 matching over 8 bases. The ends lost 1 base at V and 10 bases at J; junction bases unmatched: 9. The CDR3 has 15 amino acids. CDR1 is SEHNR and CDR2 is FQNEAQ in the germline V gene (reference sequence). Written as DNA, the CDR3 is TGTGCCAGCAGCTTAGGGGTGTCGACAGGGGACGAGCAGTTCTTC. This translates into CASSLGVSTGDEQFF.

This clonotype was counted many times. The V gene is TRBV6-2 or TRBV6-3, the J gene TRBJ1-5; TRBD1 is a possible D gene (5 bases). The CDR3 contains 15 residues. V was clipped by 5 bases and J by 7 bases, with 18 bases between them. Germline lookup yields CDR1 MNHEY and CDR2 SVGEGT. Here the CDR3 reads CASSEPAGRGQPQHF. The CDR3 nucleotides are TGTGCCAGCAGTGAACCCGCGGGACGGGGACAGCCCCAGCATTTT.

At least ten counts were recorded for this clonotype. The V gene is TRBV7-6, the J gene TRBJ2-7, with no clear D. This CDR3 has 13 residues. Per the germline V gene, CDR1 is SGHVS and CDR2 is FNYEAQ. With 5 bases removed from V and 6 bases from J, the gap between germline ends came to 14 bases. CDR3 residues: CASSKSNVGEQYF. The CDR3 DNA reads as TGTGCCAGCAGCAAGAGTAACGTGGGCGAGCAGTACTTC.

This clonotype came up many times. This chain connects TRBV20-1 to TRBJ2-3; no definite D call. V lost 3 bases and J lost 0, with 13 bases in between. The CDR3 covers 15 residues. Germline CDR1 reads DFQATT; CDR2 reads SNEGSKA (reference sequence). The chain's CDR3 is CSASGTVTSTDTQYF. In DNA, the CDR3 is TGCAGTGCTAGCGGCACAGTTACTAGCACAGATACGCAGTATTTT.